This TCR beta chain was retrieved from a study of T cell repertoires in cytomegalovirus infection. In the study overall: CMV infection plus the matching HLA type was flagged by public TCR beta signatures.

With regard to this clonotype: Its antigen is undetermined.

Study-level points and caveats: Across the ex vivo response, the dominant clonotypes were HLA-C-restricted CMV-specific TCR beta clonotypes. Carriage of CMV together with the relevant HLA was identifiable through cumulative public TCR beta family frequency.

In germline, CDR1 is MDHEN, CDR2 SYDVKM. The CDR3 consists of 15 residues. The ends were cut back, 8 bases at V and 8 bases at J, with 22 bases in the middle. TCRdb analysed the reads with MiXCR anew, one entry per CDR3 protein. The profile covers around 630,000 distinct CDR3 sequences, with less than 25% appearing a single time and 7.5% to 9% taken by the ten largest. The chain uses TRBV28 and TRBJ2-1, with TRBD2 as a possible D gene (6 bases). Sequencing used CD8+ T cells from PBMCs. This receptor was identified in a human donor in good health (CMV status not recorded). Some clones in this sample may be carry-over from other donors' samples. As DNA, the CDR3 is TGTGCCAGCTATATGGGAGCAGGGAGGTCCGATGAGCAGTTCTTC. As protein: CASYMGAGRSDEQFF.